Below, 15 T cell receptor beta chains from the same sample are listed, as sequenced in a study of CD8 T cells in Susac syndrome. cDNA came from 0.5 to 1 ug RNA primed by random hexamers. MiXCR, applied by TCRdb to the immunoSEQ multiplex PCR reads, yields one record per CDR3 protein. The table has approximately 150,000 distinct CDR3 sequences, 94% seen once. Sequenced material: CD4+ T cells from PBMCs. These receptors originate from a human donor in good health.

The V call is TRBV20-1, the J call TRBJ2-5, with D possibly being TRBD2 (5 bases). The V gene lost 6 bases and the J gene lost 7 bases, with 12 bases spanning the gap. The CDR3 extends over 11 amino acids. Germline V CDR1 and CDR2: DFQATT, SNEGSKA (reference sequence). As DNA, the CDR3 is TGCAGTGCGAAAGGCGGGCGGACCCAGTACTTC. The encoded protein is CSAKGGRTQYF.

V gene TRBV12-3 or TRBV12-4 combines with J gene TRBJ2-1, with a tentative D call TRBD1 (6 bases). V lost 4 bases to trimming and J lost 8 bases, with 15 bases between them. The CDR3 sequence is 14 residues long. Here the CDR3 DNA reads TGTGCCAGCAGTTCCCCTACAGGGATCGATGAGCAGTTCTTC. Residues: CASSSPTGIDEQFF.

This CDR3 reads CSVGPETQYF. CDR3 DNA: TGCAGCGTTGGACCAGAGACCCAGTACTTC. The chain employs TRBV29-1 and TRBJ2-5; D call uncertain. The length of the CDR3 is 10 residues. V shed 4 bases and J shed 4 bases, with 4 bases lying between them. CDR1 and CDR2 from the germline V gene are SQVTM and ANQGSEA.

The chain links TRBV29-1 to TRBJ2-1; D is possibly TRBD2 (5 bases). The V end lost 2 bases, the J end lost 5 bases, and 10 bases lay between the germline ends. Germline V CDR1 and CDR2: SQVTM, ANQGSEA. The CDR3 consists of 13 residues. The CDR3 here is CSVESWTDNEQFF. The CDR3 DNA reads TGCAGCGTTGAATCTTGGACTGACAATGAGCAGTTCTTC.

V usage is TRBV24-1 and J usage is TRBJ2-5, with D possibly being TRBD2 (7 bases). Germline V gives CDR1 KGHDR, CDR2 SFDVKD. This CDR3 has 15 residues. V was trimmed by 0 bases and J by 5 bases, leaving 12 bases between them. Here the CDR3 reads CATSDLGGAGETQYF. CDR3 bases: TGTGCCACCAGTGATTTGGGGGGGGCTGGGGAGACCCAGTACTTC.

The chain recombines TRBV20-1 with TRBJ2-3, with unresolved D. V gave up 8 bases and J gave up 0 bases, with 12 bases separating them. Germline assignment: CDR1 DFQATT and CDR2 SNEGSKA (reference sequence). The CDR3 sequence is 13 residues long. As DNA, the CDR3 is TGCAGTCCCCGGGCCTCTAGCACAGATACGCAGTATTTT. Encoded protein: CSPRASSTDTQYF.

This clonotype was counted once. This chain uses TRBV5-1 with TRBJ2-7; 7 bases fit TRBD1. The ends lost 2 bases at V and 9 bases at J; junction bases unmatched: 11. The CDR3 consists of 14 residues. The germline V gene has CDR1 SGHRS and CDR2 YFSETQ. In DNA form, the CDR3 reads TGCGCCAGCAGCTTCGGGACAGAACCATCGGGGCAGTACTTC. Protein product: CASSFGTEPSGQYF.

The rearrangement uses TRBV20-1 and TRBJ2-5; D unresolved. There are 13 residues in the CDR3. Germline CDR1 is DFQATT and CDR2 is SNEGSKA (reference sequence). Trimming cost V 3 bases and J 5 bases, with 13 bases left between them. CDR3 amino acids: CSARGQVSETQYF. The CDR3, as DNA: TGCAGTGCTAGGGGCCAGGTCAGCGAGACCCAGTACTTC.

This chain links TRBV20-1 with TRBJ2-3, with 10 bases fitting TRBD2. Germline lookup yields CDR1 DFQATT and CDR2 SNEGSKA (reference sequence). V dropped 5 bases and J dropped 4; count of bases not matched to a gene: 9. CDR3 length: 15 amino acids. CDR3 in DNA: TGCAGTGCTTCTAAGCGGGAGGGCGTGTCAGATACGCAGTATTTT. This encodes CSASKREGVSDTQYF.

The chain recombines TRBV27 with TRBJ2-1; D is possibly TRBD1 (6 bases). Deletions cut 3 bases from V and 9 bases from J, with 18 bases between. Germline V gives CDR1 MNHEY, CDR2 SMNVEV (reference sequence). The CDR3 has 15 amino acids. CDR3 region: CASSFLRGGSAEQFF. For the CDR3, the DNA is TGTGCCAGCAGTTTCCTCAGGGGCGGGTCGGCTGAGCAGTTCTTC.

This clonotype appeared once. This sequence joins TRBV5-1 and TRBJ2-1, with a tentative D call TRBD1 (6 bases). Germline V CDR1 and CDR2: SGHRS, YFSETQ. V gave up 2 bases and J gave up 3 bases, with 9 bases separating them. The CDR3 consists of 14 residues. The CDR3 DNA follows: TGCGCCAGCAGCTTCGGGGACAACTACAATGAGCAGTTCTTC. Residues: CASSFGDNYNEQFF.

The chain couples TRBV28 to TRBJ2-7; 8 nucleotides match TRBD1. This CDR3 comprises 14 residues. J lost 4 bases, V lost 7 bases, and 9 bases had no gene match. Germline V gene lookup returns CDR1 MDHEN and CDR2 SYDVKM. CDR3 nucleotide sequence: TGTGCCAGCAAGGGGACAGGAACCTTGTACGAGCAGTACTTC. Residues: CASKGTGTLYEQYF.

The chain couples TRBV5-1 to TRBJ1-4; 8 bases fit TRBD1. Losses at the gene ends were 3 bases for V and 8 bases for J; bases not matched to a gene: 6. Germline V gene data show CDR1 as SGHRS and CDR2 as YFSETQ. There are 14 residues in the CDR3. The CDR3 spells CASSWTGHEEKLFF. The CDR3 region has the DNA TGCGCCAGCAGCTGGACAGGGCACGAAGAAAAACTGTTTTTT.

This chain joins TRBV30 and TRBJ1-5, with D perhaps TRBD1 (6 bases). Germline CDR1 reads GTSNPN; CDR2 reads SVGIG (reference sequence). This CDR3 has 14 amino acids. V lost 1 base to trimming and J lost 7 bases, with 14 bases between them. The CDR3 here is CAWSETGIGQPQHF. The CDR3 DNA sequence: TGTGCCTGGAGTGAAACAGGGATCGGGCAGCCCCAGCATTTT.

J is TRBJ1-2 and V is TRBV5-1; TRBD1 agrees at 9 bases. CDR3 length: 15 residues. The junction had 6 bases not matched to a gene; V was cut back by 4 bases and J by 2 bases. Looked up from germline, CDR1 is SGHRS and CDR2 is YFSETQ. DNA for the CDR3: TGCGCCAGCAGCACGACAGGGGGTGTAAACTATGGCTACACCTTC. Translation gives CASSTTGGVNYGYTF. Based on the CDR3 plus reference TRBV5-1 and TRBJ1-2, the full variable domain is KAGVTQTPRYLIKTRGQQVTLSCSPISGHRSVSWYQQTPGQGLQFLFEYFSETQRNKGNFPGRFSGRQFSNSRSEMNVSTLELGDSALYLCASSTTGGVNYGYTFGSGTRLTVV.